This T cell receptor beta chain was retrieved from a study of blood T cell repertoires in COVID-19 (TCRdb year 2020). Broadly, across the study: Samples from collaborators originated in the United States, Italy and Spain and spanned both the acute and convalescent phases of COVID-19. The dataset comprised deeply sampled blood TCRbeta repertoires from subjects exposed to, actively infected with, or recovered from COVID-19. The samples were drawn from the first 160 participants of the ongoing ImmuneRACE study and from some 1,300 subjects provided by 6 global collaborators. The sample metadata nearly always contained a de-identified subject ID, COVID-19 status, age in years and sex. The prospective study material was composed of cDNA or gDNA derived from T cells, B-cell-depleted T cells, or PBMCs. HLA class I and class II types, where available, came from metadata supplied by the sample provider rather than from assay-based typing. The repertoires were released in a freely available public database intended as a resource for research on the immune response to SARS-CoV-2.

What the authors observed across the whole study: The quantity of clinical and demographic metadata differed by source and by participant and was supplied without curation.

TCRbeta CDR3 regions were amplified from genomic DNA by means of the immunoSEQ Assay, a bias-controlled multiplex PCR. Processing in the source paper ran as follows. Nucleated cell counts per sample were estimated from amplification of reference gene primers within the assay. Sequence reads were collapsed and filtered to measure the absolute abundance of every unique TCRbeta CDR3 rearrangement. Productive Simpson clonality was computed per sample as the square root of Simpson's diversity index over productive rearrangements. In TCRdb, the immuneACCESS table is reduced to in-frame sequences with V and J assigned. These tables do not hold every clone; where another copy was compared, an unresolved V gene accounts for under half, and the others remain unexplained. That table is the source of V, J and clone size, and D and trimming were worked out from the DNA. A total of a few hundred thousand clones appear in this sample, 92% of them only once. Of the sample, 18% is held by the ten largest clones.

In the case of this clone: This clone's antigen is unknown. Per-nucleotide qualities are absent, and no much larger clonotype sits a single base away.

Enrolling through a virtual design, the prospective study's participants ranged in age from roughly 18 to 89 years and lived across roughly 24 United States geographic areas. Cohort assignment in the prospective study relied on participant-reported clinical history from a screening survey and a study questionnaire. ImmuneRACE Cohort 3 recovered participants were defined by two consecutive negative NP/OP PCR tests, healthcare professional clearance, or symptom resolution. In the prospective study, mobile phlebotomists collected whole blood, serum and a nasopharyngeal or oropharyngeal swab from each participant. Additional blood draws and questionnaires over an approximately two-month period could optionally be provided by prospective study participants. Prospective study blood samples were shipped either frozen or at room temperature before DNA extraction. Trimming takes 5 bases off V and 2 bases off J; junction bases not matched to a gene: 3. CDR3 length: 14 amino acids, cysteine to phenylalanine. Only the CDR3 DNA is retained, 42 bases long and in frame from the first base. CDR1 and CDR2 are read off the germline V gene as MNHEY and SVGEGT.

Specimen: PBMCs or T cells enriched from blood (not recorded which). This chain joins TRBV6-2 or TRBV6-3 to TRBJ1-5; 7 central bases correspond to TRBD1. The clonotype was recovered from a woman aged 25 to 39 who had recovered from COVID-19. The base sequence is TGTGCCAGCAGTAGACAGGGTGGCAATCAGCCCCAGCATTTT. Translated, it reads CASSRQGGNQPQHF.